This TCR beta chain was recorded in a study of T cells expressing NK-cell markers (dated by TCRdb to the early 2020s). Turning to the overall study: Under ten donors provided sorted CD3+CD56+NKG2C+, CD3+CD56+NKG2C- and CD3+CD56-NKG2C+ T-cell subsets, whose TCR beta-chain repertoires were profiled. Sequencing of the libraries produced 2 x 150 bp reads on Illumina HiSeq 2000/2500, MiSeq or NextSeq. All eight donors whose samples were sequenced were randomly selected healthy volunteers, three of them men and five women. Among the eight sequenced donors, seven were HCMV-seropositive and one was HCMV-seronegative. Beyond this particular receptor, the publication reports: In a handful of donors, the dominant CD3+CD56+NKG2C+ clonotypes were among the top 10 CD8+ clonotypes and accounted for roughly 1.0-8% of CD8+ T cells. Those dominant clonotypes were again the most abundant among CD3+CD56-NKG2C+ cells in a few donors, at about 28.3-60.1%. Whether the expanded NKG2C-expressing T cell clones were specific for HCMV antigens was left unclear.

Comment on this clonotype: The specificity of this receptor is unknown.

A commercial ELISA kit detecting HCMV-specific IgG in serum was used to determine HCMV serostatus. Ficoll density gradient centrifugation was used to isolate peripheral blood mononuclear cells from blood. The instrument was an Illumina HiSeq 2000. TCR beta cDNA libraries were made by 5'RACE template switching that added a universal primer site and unique molecular identifiers. Synthesis of cDNA was primed from the TCR beta constant segment and was followed by two consecutive PCR amplification steps. Regarding the original processing steps: MIGEC was used to demultiplex reads and group the reads by UMI, and MiTCR was used to assemble and quantify clonotypes. To exclude erroneous sequences, any TCR cDNA sequence not supported by at least two reads was discarded. The tcR package was used for downstream repertoire analysis, and clonotypes were matched between fractions using CDR3 nucleotide sequence together with V segment. Antigen specificity was annotated against VDJdb with VDJmatch, allowing one amino acid substitution in CDR3. TCRdb reprocessed the public reads and reports one entry per CDR3 protein sequence, without DNA. The V and J calls, along with clone size, are taken from TCRdb and not from the paper's own processing. The sample's table lists a count of roughly 390,000 distinct CDR3 sequences. The ten biggest clones cover around 5.2% of the sample.

The germline V gene supplies CDR1 MNHNS and CDR2 SASEGT. From the cysteine through the phenylalanine, the CDR3 covers 14 amino acids. Only the protein sequence is given. The sequenced material came from blood T cells: a sorted CD56 or NKG2C T cell subset, CD4+ or CD8+ T cells, or bulk PBMC T cells (not recorded which). This chain joins TRBV6-1 to TRBJ2-7. This TCR was sampled from a man aged 18 to 69 in good health. Here the CDR3 is given as CASSEVGGGYEQYF.